The 2 T cell receptor beta chains presented below share a single source sample, sequenced in a study of T cell responses to AZD1222 COVID-19 vaccine. TCRdb's table, derived via immunoSEQ multiplex PCR, lists solely in-frame clones and lacks some. In the table there are some 60,000 clones, roughly 80% of which are singletons. The sequencing used peripheral blood, collected 28 days after the second AZD1222 dose. The receptors originated from an adult who received the AZD1222 COVID-19 vaccine.

This clone was seen only a few times. J is TRBJ1-1 and V is TRBV7-8; no clear D gene. The V gene lost 5 bases and the J gene lost 11 bases, with 15 bases spanning the gap. The germline V gene has CDR1 SGHVS and CDR2 FQNEAQ. The CDR3 totals 12 residues. For the CDR3, the DNA is TGTGCCAGCAGCCTGCCTCCCGCGGGTGCTTTCTTT. It translates to CASSLPPAGAFF.

The chain joins TRBV6-1 to TRBJ2-7; 7 bases fit TRBD1. The trim removed 3 bases at V and 1 base at J, leaving 18 bases unmatched. CDR3 size: 19 residues. The germline gives CDR1 MNHNS, CDR2 SASEGT. CDR3 nucleotides: TGTGCCAGCAGTGATGGCCTTTTGGGGACAGACCGATTTTCCTACGAGCAGTACTTC. Translation: CASSDGLLGTDRFSYEQYF.